This is a list of T cell receptor beta chains from one sample in a study of vaccination effects on CD4 cells after COVID-19. These receptors are not linked to any known antigen. The assay was immunoSEQ multiplex PCR, and TCRdb's table has in-frame clones only and misses some. Altogether approximately 60,000 clones are present, 78% being singletons, with the ten largest covering 3.5% to 5.5%. The material was CD4+ T cells from PBMCs cultured without peptide, obtained after COVID-19 vaccination. These receptors all come from a human donor who received a COVID-19 vaccine. Each CDR3 is given with its conserved first and last residue. Fields, in order: D gene, clone size, J gene, V gene, CDR3 protein, CDR3 DNA. D genes are given only for firm matches. Only part of the rows carry a size: once, few, many, or a class if the clone is expanded.

d_call: .
clone_size: .
j_call: TRBJ1-5
v_call: TRBV19
cdr3_aa: CASSISPNQPQHF
cdr3_nt: TGTGCCAGTAGTATATCCCCAAATCAGCCCCAGCATTTT

d_call: .
clone_size: .
j_call: TRBJ2-1
v_call: TRBV7-9
cdr3_aa: CASSSPNNEQFF
cdr3_nt: TGTGCCAGCAGCTCCCCAAACAATGAGCAGTTCTTC

d_call: .
clone_size: .
j_call: TRBJ1-6
v_call: TRBV9
cdr3_aa: CASSVRRENSPLHF
cdr3_nt: TGTGCCAGCAGCGTTCGGAGGGAGAATTCACCCCTCCACTTT

d_call: .
clone_size: .
j_call: TRBJ1-1
v_call: TRBV30
cdr3_aa: CAWSRTSYTEAFF
cdr3_nt: TGTGCCTGGAGTAGGACTTCTTACACTGAAGCTTTCTTT

d_call: .
clone_size: .
j_call: TRBJ2-3
v_call: TRBV7-2
cdr3_aa: CASTPVGGYTDTQYF
cdr3_nt: TGTGCCAGCACCCCAGTCGGGGGATACACAGATACGCAGTATTTT

d_call: .
clone_size: .
j_call: TRBJ1-2
v_call: TRBV28
cdr3_aa: CASSFGGNYGYTF
cdr3_nt: TGTGCCAGCAGTTTCGGCGGAAACTATGGCTACACCTTC

d_call: .
clone_size: few
j_call: TRBJ1-3
v_call: TRBV12-5
cdr3_aa: CASGPDPDRRNTIYF
cdr3_nt: TGTGCTAGTGGTCCAGACCCGGACAGACGAAACACCATATATTTT

d_call: .
clone_size: .
j_call: TRBJ2-2
v_call: TRBV14
cdr3_aa: CASSRANTGELFF
cdr3_nt: TGTGCCAGCAGTCGGGCGAACACCGGGGAGCTGTTTTTT

d_call: TRBD2
clone_size: .
j_call: TRBJ2-7
v_call: TRBV11-2
cdr3_aa: CASSLATSGTYEQYF
cdr3_nt: TGTGCCAGCAGCTTAGCCACTAGCGGTACCTACGAGCAGTACTTC

d_call: .
clone_size: once
j_call: TRBJ1-6
v_call: TRBV6-5
cdr3_aa: CASIGGHSNSPLHF
cdr3_nt: TGTGCCAGCATTGGGGGACACTCTAATTCACCCCTCCACTTT

d_call: .
clone_size: .
j_call: TRBJ2-5
v_call: TRBV5-1
cdr3_aa: CASSSGTLSGETQYF
cdr3_nt: TGCGCCAGCAGCTCTGGGACCCTGAGTGGGGAGACCCAGTACTTC

d_call: .
clone_size: .
j_call: TRBJ2-1
v_call: TRBV5-4
cdr3_aa: CASSLAGNPYNEQFF
cdr3_nt: TGTGCCAGCAGCTTGGCAGGGAACCCCTACAATGAGCAGTTCTTC

d_call: .
clone_size: .
j_call: TRBJ1-1
v_call: TRBV7-2
cdr3_aa: CASSPQGRITEAFF
cdr3_nt: TGTGCCAGCAGCCCTCAGGGACGGATCACTGAAGCTTTCTTT

d_call: TRBD1
clone_size: .
j_call: TRBJ1-2
v_call: TRBV3-1/TRBV3-2
cdr3_aa: CASSQATGIYGYTF
cdr3_nt: TGTGCCAGCAGCCAAGCGACAGGGATCTATGGCTACACCTTC

d_call: .
clone_size: .
j_call: TRBJ1-6
v_call: TRBV14
cdr3_aa: CASSQPMGGKTNSPLHF
cdr3_nt: TGTGCCAGCAGCCAACCTATGGGCGGAAAAACTAATTCACCCCTCCACTTT

d_call: .
clone_size: .
j_call: TRBJ1-5
v_call: TRBV2
cdr3_aa: CASSGGANQPQHF
cdr3_nt: TGTGCCAGCTCCGGGGGCGCGAATCAGCCCCAGCATTTT

d_call: .
clone_size: once
j_call: TRBJ2-7
v_call: TRBV5-4
cdr3_aa: CASSTDSPPRYF
cdr3_nt: TGTGCCAGCAGCACCGACTCGCCGCCTCGGTACTTC

d_call: TRBD2
clone_size: .
j_call: TRBJ2-1
v_call: TRBV28
cdr3_aa: CASRELADSYNEQFF
cdr3_nt: TGTGCCAGCAGGGAACTAGCGGATTCCTACAATGAGCAGTTCTTC

d_call: .
clone_size: .
j_call: TRBJ2-2
v_call: TRBV12-3/TRBV12-4
cdr3_aa: CASSPRDTGELFF
cdr3_nt: TGTGCCAGCAGTCCCCGCGACACCGGGGAGCTGTTTTTT

d_call: TRBD1
clone_size: .
j_call: TRBJ1-1
v_call: TRBV5-1
cdr3_aa: CASSYGQGTTEAFF
cdr3_nt: TGCGCCAGCAGCTATGGACAGGGGACTACTGAAGCTTTCTTT

d_call: .
clone_size: .
j_call: TRBJ2-5
v_call: TRBV5-4
cdr3_aa: CASSLGQRLGGSKETQYF
cdr3_nt: TGTGCCAGCAGCTTGGGGCAGCGGTTAGGGGGAAGCAAAGAGACCCAGTACTTC

d_call: .
clone_size: .
j_call: TRBJ2-7
v_call: TRBV7-6
cdr3_aa: CASSFPGTEQYF
cdr3_nt: TGTGCCAGCAGCTTCCCAGGGACCGAGCAGTACTTC

d_call: .
clone_size: few
j_call: TRBJ1-1
v_call: TRBV2
cdr3_aa: CASSLNSQGVSEAFF
cdr3_nt: TGTGCCAGCAGCCTTAACTCGCAGGGAGTCAGTGAAGCTTTCTTT

d_call: .
clone_size: .
j_call: TRBJ2-7
v_call: TRBV19
cdr3_aa: CASSTTPYEQYF
cdr3_nt: TGTGCCAGTAGTACTACACCGTACGAGCAGTACTTC

d_call: .
clone_size: .
j_call: TRBJ2-2
v_call: TRBV11-2
cdr3_aa: CATGELFF
cdr3_nt: TGTGCCACCGGGGAGCTGTTTTTT

d_call: .
clone_size: .
j_call: TRBJ1-1
v_call: TRBV2
cdr3_aa: CASRADVLSTEAFF
cdr3_nt: TGTGCCAGCAGGGCAGACGTTTTGTCTACTGAAGCTTTCTTT

d_call: .
clone_size: once
j_call: TRBJ2-7
v_call: TRBV6-2/TRBV6-3
cdr3_aa: CASSIGPGGRYEQYF
cdr3_nt: TGTGCCAGCAGTATAGGCCCGGGGGGCCGGTACGAGCAGTACTTC

d_call: TRBD1
clone_size: .
j_call: TRBJ2-3
v_call: TRBV3-1/TRBV3-2
cdr3_aa: CASSLTGGYADTQYF
cdr3_nt: TGTGCCAGCAGTCTCACAGGGGGCTATGCAGATACGCAGTATTTT

d_call: TRBD1
clone_size: .
j_call: TRBJ1-4
v_call: TRBV7-2
cdr3_aa: CASSLARTGTANEKLFF
cdr3_nt: TGTGCCAGCAGCTTAGCGCGGACTGGGACAGCGAATGAAAAACTGTTTTTT

d_call: .
clone_size: .
j_call: TRBJ1-1
v_call: TRBV5-6
cdr3_aa: CASSLGAGNTEAFF
cdr3_nt: TGTGCCAGCAGCTTGGGTGCCGGGAACACTGAAGCTTTCTTT

d_call: .
clone_size: few
j_call: TRBJ1-5
v_call: TRBV19
cdr3_aa: CASQPTGTGGQPQHF
cdr3_nt: TGTGCCAGTCAACCAACCGGGACCGGCGGGCAGCCCCAGCATTTT

d_call: TRBD1
clone_size: .
j_call: TRBJ2-1
v_call: TRBV6-1
cdr3_aa: CASNKAGTVAYNEQFF
cdr3_nt: TGTGCCAGCAATAAAGCCGGGACAGTGGCCTACAATGAGCAGTTCTTC

d_call: .
clone_size: .
j_call: TRBJ2-3
v_call: TRBV7-9
cdr3_aa: CASSFSDTQYF
cdr3_nt: TGTGCCAGCAGCTTTTCAGATACGCAGTATTTT

d_call: .
clone_size: .
j_call: TRBJ1-1
v_call: TRBV28
cdr3_aa: CASSLRARYTEAFF
cdr3_nt: TGTGCCAGCAGTTTAAGGGCACGGTACACTGAAGCTTTCTTT

d_call: TRBD1
clone_size: .
j_call: TRBJ1-1
v_call: TRBV5-4
cdr3_aa: CASSPGGQANTEAFF
cdr3_nt: TGTGCCAGCAGCCCAGGCGGACAGGCGAACACTGAAGCTTTCTTT

d_call: .
clone_size: .
j_call: TRBJ2-5
v_call: TRBV2
cdr3_aa: CASSVMGETQYF
cdr3_nt: TGTGCCAGCAGTGTCATGGGAGAGACCCAGTACTTC

d_call: .
clone_size: .
j_call: TRBJ2-7
v_call: TRBV7-9
cdr3_aa: CASSLARTAYEQYF
cdr3_nt: TGTGCCAGCAGCTTAGCTCGGACAGCCTACGAGCAGTACTTC

d_call: TRBD1
clone_size: .
j_call: TRBJ1-6
v_call: TRBV4-3
cdr3_aa: CASSPRGQGVNSPLHF
cdr3_nt: TGCGCCAGCAGCCCGAGGGGACAGGGGGTGAATTCACCCCTCCACTTT

d_call: .
clone_size: .
j_call: TRBJ2-6
v_call: TRBV7-9
cdr3_aa: CASSLALGRSGANVLTF
cdr3_nt: TGTGCCAGCAGCTTAGCGCTAGGCCGCTCTGGGGCCAACGTCCTGACTTTC

d_call: .
clone_size: .
j_call: TRBJ2-1
v_call: TRBV5-6
cdr3_aa: CASSSDLNNEQFF
cdr3_nt: TGTGCCAGCAGCTCGGACCTCAACAATGAGCAGTTCTTC

d_call: TRBD2
clone_size: .
j_call: TRBJ2-7
v_call: TRBV27
cdr3_aa: CASSLRGGRGYEQYF
cdr3_nt: TGTGCCAGCAGTCTACGGGGGGGGCGCGGGTACGAGCAGTACTTC

d_call: .
clone_size: .
j_call: TRBJ2-1
v_call: TRBV6-5
cdr3_aa: CASSPEGQAYNEQFF
cdr3_nt: TGTGCCAGCAGTCCTGAGGGCCAGGCTTACAATGAGCAGTTCTTC

d_call: .
clone_size: .
j_call: TRBJ1-5
v_call: TRBV7-2
cdr3_aa: CASSPPGGGRQPQHF
cdr3_nt: TGTGCCAGCAGCCCCCCCGGGGGGGGCAGGCAGCCCCAGCATTTT

d_call: .
clone_size: .
j_call: TRBJ2-3
v_call: TRBV30
cdr3_aa: CAWGGPGVRRGHTDTQYF
cdr3_nt: TGTGCCTGGGGGGGTCCTGGGGTCCGTCGGGGCCACACAGATACGCAGTATTTT

d_call: TRBD2
clone_size: .
j_call: TRBJ2-5
v_call: TRBV15
cdr3_aa: CATSIGLAGETQYF
cdr3_nt: TGTGCCACCAGCATAGGACTAGCGGGGGAGACCCAGTACTTC